One and the same sample provided the 20 T cell receptor beta chains below, sequenced in a study of T-cell memory formation after mild COVID-19. MiXCR, applied by TCRdb to the 5' RACE reads, yields one record per CDR3 protein. The sample carries fewer than 350,000 distinct CDR3 sequences, about a sixth recorded once. The material sequenced was PBMCs or a T cell subset sorted from them (not recorded which). These receptor sequences come from a man between 18 and 29 years old who had mild COVID-19 (a few samples of this study predate the infection). Cell type and time point are not known.

This clonotype was counted only a few times. The chain recombines TRBV28 with TRBJ1-5, with D perhaps TRBD1 (5 bases). Germline CDR1 is MDHEN and CDR2 is SYDVKM. Trimming cost V 3 bases and J 2 bases, with 8 bases left between them. The CDR3 spans 14 residues. Here the CDR3 reads CASSLGLRNQPQHF. The CDR3 DNA is TGTGCCAGCAGTTTGGGACTCCGCAATCAGCCCCAGCATTTT.

The chain couples TRBV5-5 to TRBJ2-2; 10 bases map to TRBD1. This CDR3 spans 15 amino acids. V trimming: 7 bases; J trimming: 3 bases; junction bases outside the gene matches: 6. Germline loops: CDR1 SGHKS, CDR2 YYEKEE (reference sequence). DNA for the CDR3: TGTGCCAGCCAGGTGGGGACAGGGGACACCGGGGAGCTGTTTTTT. As protein: CASQVGTGDTGELFF. Together with reference TRBV5-5 and TRBJ2-2, the CDR3 gives the full variable domain: DAGVTQSPTHLIKTRGQQVTLRCSPISGHKSVSWYQQVLGQGPQFIFQYYEKEERGRGNFPDRFSARQFPNYSSELNVNALLLGDSALYLCASQVGTGDTGELFFGEGSRLTVL.

This clonotype was seen more than once but under ten times. The chain has TRBV3-1 and TRBJ2-1, with 7 bases aligning to TRBD1. Germline CDR1 and CDR2: LGHDT and YNNKEL (reference sequence). Germline trimming cut 1 base from V and 0 bases from J; bases unmatched to any gene: 12. The CDR3 length is 19 residues. Here the CDR3 DNA reads TGTGCCAGCAGCCAAGGAATGGGGGAACAGGGGAGCTCCTACAATGAGCAGTTCTTC. This codes for CASSQGMGEQGSSYNEQFF.

This clonotype occurred a few times. This chain connects TRBV5-6 to TRBJ1-1; D unresolved. Germline-derived CDR1 and CDR2 are SGHDT and YYEEEE. This CDR3 region has 20 residues. Deletions cut 4 bases from V and 2 bases from J, with 30 bases between. CDR3 bases: TGTGCCAGCAGCCGATCCCTCTTCATTTCGGGGAGGCGTATCAACACTGAAGCTTTCTTT. Encoded protein: CASSRSLFISGRRINTEAFF.

The CDR3 protein is CASSLNVGEYGYTF. The CDR3 nucleotides read TGCGCCAGCAGCTTGAACGTCGGTGAATATGGCTACACCTTC. The gene calls are TRBV5-1 and TRBJ1-2; no reliable D call. Trimming stripped 1 base from V and 5 bases from J, with 12 bases between. Germline V gene data show CDR1 as SGHRS and CDR2 as YFSETQ. The CDR3 length is 14 residues.

For the CDR3, the DNA is TGCAGCGTTGAAGTTGGGACAAAAAACGAGCAGTACTTC. This encodes CSVEVGTKNEQYF. The rearrangement joins TRBV29-1 to TRBJ2-7, with a weak D call TRBD1 (6 bases). V lost 1 base and J lost 5, with 12 bases in between. The CDR3 extends over 13 amino acids. Per germline, CDR1 SQVTM and CDR2 ANQGSEA.

This clonotype was recorded a few times. The J gene is TRBJ2-7, the V gene TRBV28; tentatively, D is TRBD2 (6 bases). V lost 2 bases, J lost 6 bases, and 8 bases lay in between. In germline, CDR1 is MDHEN, CDR2 SYDVKM. This CDR3 comprises 12 residues. CDR3 sequence: CASSLGGVEQYV. CDR3 bases: TGTGCCAGCAGTTTAGGAGGGGTCGAGCAGTACGTC.

This clonotype occurred a few times. The V and J genes are TRBV5-1 and TRBJ2-2; D might be TRBD1 (6 bases). This CDR3 has 14 residues. CDR1 is SGHRS and CDR2 is YFSETQ in the germline V gene. Trimming cost V 2 bases and J 6 bases, with 11 bases left between them. CDR3 nucleotides: TGCGCCAGCAGCTTACAGGGTTTTGCCGGGGAGCTGTTTTTT. As protein: CASSLQGFAGELFF.

V gene TRBV5-6 combines with J gene TRBJ1-1; D not certain. The CDR3 consists of 16 residues. The germline V and J ends were trimmed by 0 bases and 0 bases, with 12 bases remaining between them. CDR1 SGHDT and CDR2 YYEEEE come from the germline V gene. The CDR3 protein is CASSLDFGSMNTEAFF. CDR3 sequence (DNA): TGTGCCAGCAGCTTGGACTTTGGGAGCATGAACACTGAAGCTTTCTTT. The full variable domain, completed using reference TRBV5-6 and TRBJ1-1, is DAGVTQSPTHLIKTRGQQVTLRCSPKSGHDTVSWYQQALGQGPQFIFQYYEEEERQRGNFPDRFSGHQFPNYSSELNVNALLLGDSALYLCASSLDFGSMNTEAFFGQGTRLTVV.

The chain recombines TRBV20-1 with TRBJ2-5, with D unclear. The V end lost 3 bases, the J end lost 2 bases, and 13 bases lay between the germline ends. The germline gives CDR1 DFQATT, CDR2 SNEGSKA (reference sequence). There are 14 residues in the CDR3. The DNA of the CDR3 is TGCAGTGCTAGGGCCCCGTTGGGACAAGAGACCCAGTACTTC. Protein sequence: CSARAPLGQETQYF.

This clonotype was counted only a few times. V gene TRBV7-2 combines with J gene TRBJ1-1; D is ambiguous. The CDR3 is 15 residues long. Germline CDR1 reads SGHTA; CDR2 reads FQGNSA. V was shortened by 0 bases and J by 0 bases, with 8 bases between the two germline ends. This chain's CDR3 is CASSLALEMNTEAFF. DNA of the CDR3: TGTGCCAGCAGCTTAGCCCTAGAGATGAACACTGAAGCTTTCTTT.

This chain connects TRBV12-3 or TRBV12-4 to TRBJ1-5; unclear D gene. The length of the CDR3 is 13 residues. V was pared by 2 bases and J by 5 bases, with 7 bases between. CDR3 protein: CASSLRLDQPQHF. DNA for the CDR3: TGTGCCAGCAGTTTACGGCTGGATCAGCCCCAGCATTTT.

The V call is TRBV2, the J call TRBJ2-7, with D perhaps matching TRBD1 (5 bases). Germline V gene data show CDR1 as SNHLY and CDR2 as FYNNEI. The CDR3 is 14 residues long. V lost 3 bases to trimming and J lost 3 bases, with 12 bases between them. The CDR3 coding sequence is TGTGCCAGCAGTGAGGGGCCGAACTACTACGAGCAGTACGTC. Protein product: CASSEGPNYYEQYV.

V usage is TRBV5-5 and J usage is TRBJ2-3; 8 nucleotides align to TRBD2. The CDR3 loop spans 15 amino acids. V trimming: 4 bases; J trimming: 6 bases; junction bases outside the gene matches: 10. The V gene's germline CDR1 is SGHKS and CDR2 YYEKEE (reference sequence). The DNA for the CDR3 is TGTGCCAGCAGCCCTGTCTCGGGGGGGCGGGATACGCAGTATTTT. Encoded protein: CASSPVSGGRDTQYF.

This clonotype was counted at least ten times. The chain joins TRBV5-1 to TRBJ2-1; 11 positions match TRBD2. The CDR3 is 17 amino acids. Germline-derived CDR1 and CDR2 are SGHRS and YFSETQ. With 4 bases clipped from V and 4 bases from J, the junction kept 10 bases outside the gene matches. Here the CDR3 reads CASSPSSGGATYNEQFF. CDR3 bases: TGCGCCAGCAGCCCAAGTAGCGGGGGGGCGACTTACAATGAGCAGTTCTTC.

The chain couples TRBV20-1 to TRBJ1-5, with a tentative D call TRBD1 (6 bases). Trimming stripped 2 bases from V and 6 bases from J, with 11 bases between. Germline CDR1 DFQATT, CDR2 SNEGSKA (reference sequence). This CDR3 region has 13 residues. The CDR3 nucleotides are TGCAGTGCTAGATTGGGGGCACGTCAGCCCCAGCATTTT. As protein: CSARLGARQPQHF.

The CDR3 DNA reads TGTGCCAGCAGGAGAGAGTCTGGGGCCAACGTCCTGACTTTC. Its translation is CASRRESGANVLTF. The chain couples TRBV27 to TRBJ2-6, with D unclear. The V end lost 6 bases, the J end lost 1 base, and 7 bases lay between the germline ends. The germline V gene encodes CDR1 MNHEY and CDR2 SMNVEV (reference sequence). The CDR3 runs to 14 residues.

The sample holds a few counts of this clonotype. V and J are TRBV6-5 and TRBJ1-1, with D uncertain. Germline CDR1 MNHEY, CDR2 SVGAGI. The CDR3 extends over 15 amino acids. V gave up 0 bases and J gave up 1 base, with 9 bases separating them. The DNA of the CDR3 is TGTGCCAGCAGTTACTCGGCGGTTTCGAACACTGAAGCTTTCTTT. This sequence encodes CASSYSAVSNTEAFF.

The chain couples TRBV5-4 to TRBJ2-3; no firm D call. The germline V gene encodes CDR1 SGHNT and CDR2 YYREEE (reference sequence). Trimming pared 2 bases from V and 4 bases from J, leaving 8 bases between. The CDR3 is made up of 13 amino acids. The CDR3 loop reads CASSLEIPDTQYF. In nucleotides, the CDR3 is TGTGCCAGCAGCTTAGAAATTCCAGATACGCAGTATTTT.

At least ten counts were recorded for this clonotype. The V gene is TRBV28, the J gene TRBJ2-5; D is undetermined. Per the germline V gene, CDR1 is MDHEN and CDR2 is SYDVKM. CDR3 length: 13 amino acids. The V end lost 4 bases, the J end lost 4 bases, and 10 bases lay between the germline ends. The CDR3 loop reads CASSSGPAETQYF. CDR3 sequence (DNA): TGTGCCAGCAGTTCCGGACCGGCAGAGACCCAGTACTTC.